The sequence of this TCR beta chain was determined in a study of OX40 agonist ivuxolimab in advanced cancers. In the study overall: Ivuxolimab, which targeted the costimulatory receptor OX40 (CD134), was an agonistic, fully human IgG2 monoclonal antibody. Intravenous ivuxolimab was administered to patients every 2 weeks at six dose levels: 0.01, 0.1, 0.3, 1.5, 3 and 10 mg/kg. Of the roughly 52 dose-escalation patients, hepatocellular carcinoma was present in 19, melanoma in approximately 15, renal cell carcinoma in 9 and head and neck cancer in 9. The dose-escalation cohort was around 83% male with a mean age of about 60 years, ranging from roughly 23 to 80. Prior anti-PD-1, anti-PD-L1 or anti-CTLA-4 therapy was permitted, and 35% to 40% of dose-escalation patients had received checkpoint inhibitors. Partial responses occurred in three dose-escalation patients, of whom one had hepatocellular carcinoma and two had cutaneous melanoma. Peripheral TCRbeta sequencing was intended to test whether TCR sequence diversity was altered and clonal T-cell expansion was caused by ivuxolimab. The paper covers the monotherapy dose-escalation part of the phase I ivuxolimab trial, which included N = 52 patients. Here is what the overall study found, with its caveats: Which antigens the clonally expanded peripheral T cells were specific for was not determined. Low levels of normalized T-cell clonal expansion were also seen in some nonresponding patients. On average, CD8+ T cells showed more expanded clones than CD4+ T cells after ivuxolimab. In the 0.1-3.0 mg/kg groups, partial responders were among the patients with the lowest normalized peripheral clonal expansion, particularly in CD8+ T cells. At doses from 0.1 to 3.0 mg/kg, clonal expansion was seen in both CD4+ and CD8+ blood T cells between baseline and week 6.

Genomic DNA was isolated from the sorted cells so that the TCRbeta CDR3 region could be sequenced. The immunoSEQ Assay was used for sequencing of TCRbeta CDR3 regions. Drawn from immuneACCESS, this table holds only the in-frame rearrangements with V and J called that TCRdb kept. Clones are partly lost; checked studies trace under half to an unresolved V gene and leave the rest unexplained. The sample table shows under 50,000 clones, and over 60% are seen once. The ten largest clonotypes hold over 6.5% of the sample. A note on this clone: Its antigen is not yet known. Base-call qualities are not available, and no considerably larger clone is one nucleotide away.

Patients with autoimmune disease history or receiving systemic immunosuppression were excluded from the trial. In every dose cohort, peripheral blood was drawn for TCR sequencing at baseline, cycle 4 day 1, and cycle 7 day 1. The samples were taken from a phase I, first-in-human, multicenter, open-label dose-escalation trial of ivuxolimab. The trial enrolled adults with locally advanced or metastatic head and neck squamous cell, hepatocellular, melanoma or renal cell carcinoma. Before TCR sequencing, CD4+ T cells and CD8+ T cells from peripheral blood were sorted into separate populations. CDR1 and CDR2, looked up from the germline V gene, are SGHVS and FNYEAQ. Trimming leaves V shorter by 1 base and J shorter by 6 bases, with the junction holding 0 bases beyond the gene matches. The CDR3 starts with the cysteine, ends with the phenylalanine, and has 15 residues. Only the CDR3 region is kept as DNA, spanning 45 bases read in frame from base 1.

The rearrangement joined TRBV7-6 to TRBJ2-1; 13 of the junction bases match TRBD2. This specimen was CD4+ or CD8+ T cells sorted from blood, taken in a trial of the OX40 agonist ivuxolimab. This TCR derives from an adult with an advanced solid tumor such as melanoma, head and neck, liver or kidney cancer. The CDR3 reads CASSLGLAGGNEQFF. The DNA sequence reads TGTGCCAGCAGCTTAGGACTAGCGGGAGGCAATGAGCAGTTCTTC.